This TCR beta chain came from a study of OX40 agonist ivuxolimab in advanced cancers. This clone rates as medium-sized. TCRdb's copy holds only in-frame clones and misses some; the assay was immunoSEQ multiplex PCR. The sample holds about 42,000 clones; 86% are singletons and the top ten take about 12%. Trimming removed 5 bases at V and 3 bases at J, with 16 bases between. The CDR3 runs to 15 residues. Germline-derived CDR1 and CDR2 are SGHTA and FQGNSA. The chain joins TRBV7-2 to TRBJ1-2; possible D gene TRBD1, 6 bases. The sequences come from CD4+ or CD8+ T cells sorted from blood, collected in a trial of the OX40 agonist ivuxolimab. The origin of this receptor is an adult with an advanced solid tumor such as melanoma, head and neck, liver or kidney cancer. The CDR3 nucleotides read TGTGCCAGCAGCAATACTCCGGGACACTACTATGGCTACACCTTC. Translation: CASSNTPGHYYGYTF.